What follows are 6 T cell receptor beta chains derived from one specimen sequenced in a study of shared clonotypes between healthy human individuals. The table came from immunoSEQ multiplex PCR; TCRdb's copy has only in-frame clones and leaves some out. Of around 2.5 million clones listed, more than 85% were seen once; the top ten hold approximately 0.36%. Sequencing was performed on naive CD4+ T cells from PBMCs. Subset of the sample: CD45RA+ positively selected. The receptor set was obtained from a man between 18 and 29 years old in good health. Some clones in this sample may be carry-over from other donors' samples.

This clone came up a few times. This chain links TRBV4-3 with TRBJ1-2, with D unresolved. Trimming shortened V by 0 bases and J by 7 bases, and 9 bases separated the two germline ends. The CDR3 sequence is 13 residues long. CDR1 and CDR2 from the germline V gene are LGHNA and YSLEER. DNA of the CDR3: TGCGCCAGCAGCCAAGAGGGATTGAGTGGCTACACCTTC. Amino acid sequence: CASSQEGLSGYTF.

This clone was seen a single time. The rearrangement links TRBV7-3 to TRBJ2-2; maybe TRBD2 (5 bases). V dropped 3 bases and J dropped 4 bases, with 12 bases sitting between them. CDR1 SGHTA and CDR2 FQGTGA come from the germline V gene. This CDR3 contains 15 residues. The CDR3 sequence is CASSFGLAGTGELFF. As DNA, the CDR3 is TGTGCCAGCAGCTTTGGCCTCGCGGGCACCGGGGAGCTGTTTTTT.

The chain couples TRBV25-1 to TRBJ2-7, with TRBD1 identical over 9 bases. The CDR3 runs to 16 residues. Germline V gene lookup returns CDR1 MGHDK and CDR2 SYGVNS. V shed 5 bases, J shed 5 bases, and the junction held 13 bases outside the gene matches. The CDR3 DNA reads TGTGCCAGCAGTCGAACGGCCGGGACAGGGCTAGACGAGCAGTACTTC. Protein sequence: CASSRTAGTGLDEQYF.

The chain couples TRBV5-1 to TRBJ2-1; D is perhaps TRBD1 or TRBD2 (5 bases each). The germline gives CDR1 SGHRS, CDR2 YFSETQ. This CDR3 is 14 amino acids long. The V gene lost 4 bases and the J gene lost 4 bases, with 12 bases spanning the gap. The CDR3 region has the DNA TGCGCCAGCAGCCATGGGGGTGATTACAATGAGCAGTTCTTC. It specifies CASSHGGDYNEQFF.

The chain uses TRBV9 and TRBJ2-2; 10 bases agree with TRBD2. The CDR3 is made up of 16 amino acids. J lost 11 bases, V lost 4 bases, and 14 bases had no gene match. Germline CDR1 SGDLS, CDR2 YYNGEE. The CDR3 sequence is CASSPASGSVFGELFF. The CDR3 nucleotides read TGTGCCAGCAGCCCAGCTAGCGGGAGCGTCTTCGGAGAGCTGTTTTTT.

This chain links TRBV27 with TRBJ2-7; D gene ambiguous. The CDR3 is 16 amino acids. Germline V gene lookup returns CDR1 MNHEY and CDR2 SMNVEV (reference sequence). Trimming pared 5 bases from V and 2 bases from J, leaving 19 bases between. CDR3 loop: CASSPFLVSRPYEQYF. The CDR3 bases are TGTGCCAGCAGTCCCTTTTTAGTCTCTCGGCCCTACGAGCAGTACTTC.